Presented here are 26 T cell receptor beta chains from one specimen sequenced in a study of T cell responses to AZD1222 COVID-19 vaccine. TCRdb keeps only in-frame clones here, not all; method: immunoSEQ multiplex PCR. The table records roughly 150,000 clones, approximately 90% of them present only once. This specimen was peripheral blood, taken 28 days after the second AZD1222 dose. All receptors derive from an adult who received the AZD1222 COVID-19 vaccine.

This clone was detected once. CDR3 amino acids: CGSRGRGDTEAFF. CDR3 DNA: TGTGGCTCAAGAGGGCGAGGGGACACTGAAGCTTTCTTT. The V gene is TRBV28, the J gene TRBJ1-1; tentatively, D is TRBD1 (5 bases). The CDR3 length is 13 residues. Germline values: CDR1 MDHEN, CDR2 SYDVKM.

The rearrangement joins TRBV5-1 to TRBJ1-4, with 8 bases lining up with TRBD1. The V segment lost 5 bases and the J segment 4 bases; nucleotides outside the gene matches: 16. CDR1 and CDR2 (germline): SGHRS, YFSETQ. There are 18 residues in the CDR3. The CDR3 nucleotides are TGCGCCAGCAGGGCTCCTCGGACAGGGTCCAGCCGTAATGAAAAACTGTTTTTT. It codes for CASRAPRTGSSRNEKLFF. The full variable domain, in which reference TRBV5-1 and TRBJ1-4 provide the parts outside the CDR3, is KAGVTQTPRYLIKTRGQQVTLSCSPISGHRSVSWYQQTPGQGLQFLFEYFSETQRNKGNFPGRFSGRQFSNSRSEMNVSTLELGDSALYLCASRAPRTGSSRNEKLFFGSGTQLSVL.

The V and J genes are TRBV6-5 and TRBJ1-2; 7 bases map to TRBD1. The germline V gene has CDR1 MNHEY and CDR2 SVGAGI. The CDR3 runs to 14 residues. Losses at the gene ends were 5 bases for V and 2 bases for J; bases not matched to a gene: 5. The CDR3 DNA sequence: TGTGCCAGCAGTATTCGACAGGGAAACTATGGCTACACCTTC. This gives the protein CASSIRQGNYGYTF.

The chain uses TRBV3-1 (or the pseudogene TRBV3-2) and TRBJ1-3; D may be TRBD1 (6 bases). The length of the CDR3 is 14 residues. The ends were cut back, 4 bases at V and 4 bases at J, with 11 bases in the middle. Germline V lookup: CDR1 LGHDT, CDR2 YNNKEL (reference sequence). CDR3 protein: CASSPQGTGNTIYF. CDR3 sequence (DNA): TGTGCCAGCAGCCCACAGGGAACGGGAAACACCATATATTTT.

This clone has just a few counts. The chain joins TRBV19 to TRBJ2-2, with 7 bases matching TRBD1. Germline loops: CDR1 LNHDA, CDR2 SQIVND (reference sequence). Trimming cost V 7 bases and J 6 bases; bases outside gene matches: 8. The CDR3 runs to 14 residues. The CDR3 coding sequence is TGTGCCAGTACAGAGACAGGGTGGTCCGGGGAGCTGTTTTTT. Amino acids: CASTETGWSGELFF.

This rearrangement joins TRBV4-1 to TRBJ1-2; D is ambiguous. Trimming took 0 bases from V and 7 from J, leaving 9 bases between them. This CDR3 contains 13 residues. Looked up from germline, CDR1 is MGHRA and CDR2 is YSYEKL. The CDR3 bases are TGCGCCAGCAGCCAAGATCTTCGGGGTGGCTACACCTTC. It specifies CASSQDLRGGYTF.

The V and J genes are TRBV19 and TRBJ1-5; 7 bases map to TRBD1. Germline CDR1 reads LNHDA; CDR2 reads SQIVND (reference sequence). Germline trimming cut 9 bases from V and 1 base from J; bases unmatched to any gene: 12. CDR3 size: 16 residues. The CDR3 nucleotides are TGTGCCAGCGCACCCCGGGACAGTAGAAGCAATCAGCCCCAGCATTTT. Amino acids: CASAPRDSRSNQPQHF.

The CDR3 protein is CATSEPTVGQPQHF. Written as DNA, the CDR3 is TGTGCCACCAGTGAACCCACCGTAGGACAGCCCCAGCATTTT. The chain is built from TRBV24-1 and TRBJ1-5, with D unresolved. The CDR3 loop spans 14 amino acids. Deletions cut 4 bases from V and 7 bases from J, with 13 bases between. Germline V gene sequence: CDR1 KGHDR, CDR2 SFDVKD.

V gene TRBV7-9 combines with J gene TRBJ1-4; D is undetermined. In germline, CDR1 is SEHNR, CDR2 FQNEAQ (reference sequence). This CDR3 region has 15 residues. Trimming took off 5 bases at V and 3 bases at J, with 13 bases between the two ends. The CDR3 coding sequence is TGTGCCAGCAGCCCCCCGGGCAGATCTAATGAAAAACTGTTTTTT. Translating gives CASSPPGRSNEKLFF.

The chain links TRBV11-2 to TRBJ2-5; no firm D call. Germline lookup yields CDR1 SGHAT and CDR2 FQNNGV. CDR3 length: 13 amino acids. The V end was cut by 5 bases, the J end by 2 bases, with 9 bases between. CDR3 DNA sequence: TGTGCCAGCAGCCGAGAGAGGCAAGAGACCCAGTACTTC. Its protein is CASSRERQETQYF.

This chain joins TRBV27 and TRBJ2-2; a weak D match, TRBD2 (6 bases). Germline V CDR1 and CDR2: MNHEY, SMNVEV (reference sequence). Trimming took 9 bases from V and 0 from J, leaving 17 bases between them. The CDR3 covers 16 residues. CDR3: CARALGWRANTGELFF. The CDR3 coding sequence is TGTGCCAGGGCATTGGGGTGGAGGGCGAACACCGGGGAGCTGTTTTTT.

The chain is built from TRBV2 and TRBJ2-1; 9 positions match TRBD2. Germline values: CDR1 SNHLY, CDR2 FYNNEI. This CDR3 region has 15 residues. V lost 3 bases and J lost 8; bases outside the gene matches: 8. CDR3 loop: CASSDSGRGSHEQFF. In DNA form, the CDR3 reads TGTGCCAGCAGTGATAGCGGGAGAGGAAGTCATGAGCAGTTCTTC.

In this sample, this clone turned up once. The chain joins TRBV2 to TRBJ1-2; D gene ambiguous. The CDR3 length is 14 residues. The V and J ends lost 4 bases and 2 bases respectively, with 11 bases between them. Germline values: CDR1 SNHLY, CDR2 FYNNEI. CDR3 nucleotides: TGTGCCAGCAGTGTTGATGGAAAAAACTATGGCTACACCTTC. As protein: CASSVDGKNYGYTF.

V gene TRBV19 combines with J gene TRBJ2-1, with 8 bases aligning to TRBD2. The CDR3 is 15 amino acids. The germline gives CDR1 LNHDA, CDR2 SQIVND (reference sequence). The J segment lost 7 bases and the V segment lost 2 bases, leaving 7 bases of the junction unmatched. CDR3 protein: CASSIFSGTSNEQFF. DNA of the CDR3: TGTGCCAGTAGTATATTTAGCGGGACTAGTAATGAGCAGTTCTTC.

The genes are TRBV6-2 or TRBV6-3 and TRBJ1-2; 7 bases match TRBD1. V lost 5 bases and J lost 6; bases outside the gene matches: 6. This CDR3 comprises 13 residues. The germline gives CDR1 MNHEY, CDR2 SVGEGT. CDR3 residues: CASSGSTGDGYTF. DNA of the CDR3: TGTGCCAGCAGTGGGAGCACAGGGGATGGCTACACCTTC.

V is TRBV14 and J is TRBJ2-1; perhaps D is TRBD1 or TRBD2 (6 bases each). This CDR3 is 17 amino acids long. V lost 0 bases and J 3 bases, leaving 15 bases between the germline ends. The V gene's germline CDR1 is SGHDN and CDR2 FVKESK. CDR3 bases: TGTGCCAGCAGCCAAGATCTGAGACGGGGGCACTACAATGAGCAGTTCTTC. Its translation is CASSQDLRRGHYNEQFF.

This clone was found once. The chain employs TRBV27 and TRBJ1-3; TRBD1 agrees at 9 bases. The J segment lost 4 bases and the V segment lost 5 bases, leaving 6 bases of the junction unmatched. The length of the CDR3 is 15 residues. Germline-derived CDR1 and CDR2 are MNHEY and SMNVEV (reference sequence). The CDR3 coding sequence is TGTGCCAGCAGTGAGAGACAGGGGGTCGGAAACACCATATATTTT. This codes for CASSERQGVGNTIYF.

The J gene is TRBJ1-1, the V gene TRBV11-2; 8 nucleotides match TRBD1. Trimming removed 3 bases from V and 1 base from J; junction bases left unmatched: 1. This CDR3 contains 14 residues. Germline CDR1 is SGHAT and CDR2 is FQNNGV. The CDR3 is CASSFDRGNTEAFF. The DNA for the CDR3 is TGTGCCAGCAGCTTCGACAGGGGGAACACTGAAGCTTTCTTT.

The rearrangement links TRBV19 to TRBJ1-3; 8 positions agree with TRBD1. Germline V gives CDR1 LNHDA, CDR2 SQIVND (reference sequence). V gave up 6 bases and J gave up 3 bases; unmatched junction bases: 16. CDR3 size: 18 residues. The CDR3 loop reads CASRTAGAGGAGGNTIYF. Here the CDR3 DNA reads TGTGCCAGTAGGACCGCTGGGGCAGGGGGCGCCGGTGGAAACACCATATATTTT.

Here the CDR3 reads CASSTRMAVSNQPQHF. For the CDR3, the DNA is TGTGCCAGCAGCACCCGGATGGCGGTCAGCAATCAGCCCCAGCATTTT. V and J are TRBV7-8 and TRBJ1-5; D is uncertain. V was pared by 5 bases and J by 1 base, with 15 bases between. Looked up from germline, CDR1 is SGHVS and CDR2 is FQNEAQ. The CDR3 spans 16 residues.

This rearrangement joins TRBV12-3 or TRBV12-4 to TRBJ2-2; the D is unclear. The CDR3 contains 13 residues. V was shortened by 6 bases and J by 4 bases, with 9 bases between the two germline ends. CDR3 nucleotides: TGTGCCAGCAGCAACGGATTCACCGGGGAGCTGTTTTTT. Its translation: CASSNGFTGELFF.

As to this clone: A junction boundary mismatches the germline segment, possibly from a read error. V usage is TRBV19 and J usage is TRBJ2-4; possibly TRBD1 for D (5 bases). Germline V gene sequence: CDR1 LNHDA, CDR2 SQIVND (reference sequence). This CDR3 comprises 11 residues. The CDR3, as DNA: TGTGCCAGTTCAGGGAAAACCATTCAGTACTTC. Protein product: CASSGKTIQYF.

CDR3 DNA: TGTGCCAGCAGTGAGCGGGGGCGGGAGGGCCTTAATGAGCAGTTCTTC. This encodes CASSERGREGLNEQFF. The chain combines TRBV2 with TRBJ2-1; 9 bases are shared with TRBD2. This CDR3 contains 16 residues. Per the germline V gene, CDR1 is SNHLY and CDR2 is FYNNEI. The J segment lost 7 bases and the V segment lost 3 bases, leaving 10 bases of the junction unmatched.

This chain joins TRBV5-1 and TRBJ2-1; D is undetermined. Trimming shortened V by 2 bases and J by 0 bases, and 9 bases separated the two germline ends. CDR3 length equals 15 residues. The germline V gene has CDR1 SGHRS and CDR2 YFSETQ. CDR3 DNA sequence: TGCGCCAGCAGCTTCGAGGATCCCTCCTACAATGAGCAGTTCTTC. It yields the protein CASSFEDPSYNEQFF.

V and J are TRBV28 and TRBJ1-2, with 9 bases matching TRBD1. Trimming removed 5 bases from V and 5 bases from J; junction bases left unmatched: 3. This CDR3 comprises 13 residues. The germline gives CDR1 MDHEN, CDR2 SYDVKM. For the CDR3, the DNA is TGTGCCAGCAGTGTGGGACAGGGATATGGCTACACCTTC. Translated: CASSVGQGYGYTF.

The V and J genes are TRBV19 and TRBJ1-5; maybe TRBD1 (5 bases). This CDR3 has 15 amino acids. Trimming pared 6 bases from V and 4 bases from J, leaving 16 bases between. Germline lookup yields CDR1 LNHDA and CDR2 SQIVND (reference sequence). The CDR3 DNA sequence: TGTGCCAGTAGCGGGGACGCAGGTCGGAATCAGCCCCAGCATTTT. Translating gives CASSGDAGRNQPQHF.